This T cell receptor beta chain was obtained from a study of blood T cell repertoires in COVID-19. Study-level background: Sites across the United States, Italy and Spain contributed samples from acute and convalescent COVID-19. In each case, the material was cDNA or gDNA derived from T cells, B-cell-depleted T cells, or PBMCs.

Per the original data handling: Estimation of nucleated cell counts relied on the amplification of reference gene primers. Method: immunoSEQ multiplex PCR; TCRdb's copy keeps in-frame clones and lacks some. From that table come the V and J calls and clone size; the DNA was used to work out D and trimming. The sample holds tens of thousands of clones, about 86% seen once. The germline CDR1 and CDR2 sequences are KGHSH and LQKENI. CDR3 length: 16 amino acids. With V trimmed by 2 bases and J by 8 bases, 14 bases remained unmatched. Specimen: peripheral blood. This receptor was obtained from a woman older than 75 in a cohort sampled during active or convalescent COVID-19. The V gene is TRBV18, the J gene TRBJ1-2; 7 nucleotides align to TRBD1. The CDR3 DNA is TGTGCCAGCTCACCAACCCTGACAGGGCTCGCTCTCGGCTACACCTTC. Translation: CASSPTLTGLALGYTF.